Shown below are 32 T cell receptor beta chains from a single sample sequenced in a study of STAT5B mutations in CD4+ large granular lymphocyte leukemia. Profiled with immunoSEQ multiplex PCR; TCRdb holds only in-frame clones, not every one. The table lists over 30,000 clones, approximately 82% of them singletons. The sample consisted of CD4+ T cells from blood buffy coats. The receptors shown here come from a human donor in good health.

In this sample, this clone turned up a few times. The chain recombines TRBV7-2 with TRBJ2-1; D is ambiguous. Germline V gene data show CDR1 as SGHTA and CDR2 as FQGNSA. The V and J ends lost 5 bases and 5 bases respectively, with 7 bases between them. The length of the CDR3 is 12 residues. DNA for the CDR3: TGTGCCAGCAGCCTCAACCACAATGAGCAGTTCTTC. Translated, it gives CASSLNHNEQFF.

The chain joins TRBV14 to TRBJ1-1; D not resolved. The V and J ends lost 0 bases and 3 bases respectively, with 14 bases between them. This CDR3 comprises 16 residues. Germline lookup yields CDR1 SGHDN and CDR2 FVKESK. The CDR3 sequence is CASSQDLGNTHTEAFF. The DNA of the CDR3 is TGTGCCAGCAGCCAAGACCTCGGCAACACCCACACTGAAGCTTTCTTT.

This clone has just a few counts. CDR3 nucleotide sequence: TGCGCCAGCAGCTTGGAGACACACTCCTACGAGCAGTACTTC. Residues: CASSLETHSYEQYF. This chain joins TRBV5-1 and TRBJ2-7; no reliable D call. Trimming removed 0 bases from V and 0 bases from J, with 7 bases in between. There are 14 residues in the CDR3. CDR1 SGHRS and CDR2 YFSETQ come from the germline V gene. Filled out from reference TRBV5-1 and TRBJ2-7, the complete variable domain reads KAGVTQTPRYLIKTRGQQVTLSCSPISGHRSVSWYQQTPGQGLQFLFEYFSETQRNKGNFPGRFSGRQFSNSRSEMNVSTLELGDSALYLCASSLETHSYEQYFGPGTRLTVT.

The CDR3 coding sequence is TGTGCCAGCAGCCACCTGGGGAGCACAGATACGCAGTATTTT. Its protein is CASSHLGSTDTQYF. The chain carries TRBV11-1 and TRBJ2-3; D is uncertain. The germline V and J ends were trimmed by 5 bases and 0 bases, with 9 bases remaining between them. The CDR3 has 14 amino acids. Germline loops: CDR1 SGHAT, CDR2 FQDESV (reference sequence). The entire variable domain, with the rest obtained from reference TRBV11-1 and TRBJ2-3, is as follows: EAEVAQSPRYKITEKSQAVAFWCDPISGHATLYWYRQILGQGPELLVQFQDESVVDDSQLPKDRFSAERLKGVDSTLKIQPAELGDSAMYLCASSHLGSTDTQYFGPGTRLTVL.

This clone was recorded only once. This chain's CDR3 is CASSALQGRRAEAFF. As DNA, the CDR3 is TGTGCCAGCAGCGCCCTGCAGGGGAGGAGGGCTGAAGCTTTCTTT. This chain joins TRBV7-9 and TRBJ1-1, with a weak D call TRBD1 (6 bases). Between the trimmed V and J ends, which lost 5 bases and 6 bases, there was a span of 19 bases. Germline loops: CDR1 SEHNR, CDR2 FQNEAQ (reference sequence). The CDR3 sequence is 15 residues long.

The genes are TRBV18 and TRBJ2-3, with unresolved D. CDR3 length equals 14 residues. V lost 3 bases, J lost 6 bases, and 13 bases lay in between. Per germline, CDR1 KGHSH and CDR2 LQKENI. The CDR3 here is CASSPGPTRDTQYF. CDR3 in DNA: TGTGCCAGCTCACCTGGGCCCACTCGGGATACGCAGTATTTT.

The rearrangement uses TRBV7-6 and TRBJ2-3; D is unresolved. The CDR3 runs 11 residues. With 1 base removed from V and 7 bases from J, the gap between germline ends came to 3 bases. The germline gives CDR1 SGHVS, CDR2 FNYEAQ. The CDR3 region has the DNA TGTGCCAGCAGCTTAGGAAATACGCAGTATTTT. Amino acid sequence: CASSLGNTQYF.

CDR3 DNA: TGCGCCAGCAGCTTGGAGGGACAGGGGTTGACCGGGGAGCTGTTTTTT. It yields the protein CASSLEGQGLTGELFF. The chain joins TRBV5-1 to TRBJ2-2, with 10 bases identical to TRBD1. In germline, CDR1 is SGHRS, CDR2 YFSETQ. The CDR3 length is 16 residues. The V segment lost 0 bases and the J segment 5 bases; nucleotides outside the gene matches: 4.

The rearrangement uses TRBV6-1 and TRBJ1-5; D gene uncertain. The CDR3 is 14 residues long. Germline CDR1 is MNHNS and CDR2 is SASEGT. V lost 9 bases and J lost 1, with 13 bases in between. CDR3 DNA sequence: TGTGCCAGTGCTCAGGTTTGGAGCAATCAGCCCCAGCATTTT. It codes for CASAQVWSNQPQHF.

The chain joins TRBV18 to TRBJ2-7; 11 bases align to TRBD2. Germline V lookup: CDR1 KGHSH, CDR2 LQKENI. The CDR3 is 13 residues long. With V trimmed by 5 bases and J by 5 bases, 2 bases remained unmatched. DNA of the CDR3: TGTGCCAGCTCAACACTAGCGGGAGACGAGCAGTACTTC. It encodes CASSTLAGDEQYF.

The chain joins TRBV7-7 to TRBJ2-2, with D possibly TRBD1 on 6 matching bases. Germline V gene sequence: CDR1 SSHAT, CDR2 FNYEAQ (reference sequence). The CDR3 is made up of 13 amino acids. Trimming took 3 bases from V and 7 from J, leaving 9 bases between them. The DNA of the CDR3 is TGTGCCAGCAGCTTTACAGGGATCGGGGAGCTGTTTTTT. Its protein is CASSFTGIGELFF.

The V gene is TRBV15, the J gene TRBJ2-4, with D maybe TRBD2 (6 bases). Trimming removed 10 bases at V and 2 bases at J, with 21 bases between. Germline values: CDR1 LNHNV, CDR2 YYDKDF (reference sequence). The CDR3 contains 16 residues. CDR3 loop: CAIRPLQGGTKNIQYF. The CDR3 DNA is TGTGCCATCAGGCCACTCCAGGGCGGGACCAAAAACATTCAGTACTTC.

Here the CDR3 DNA reads TGCGCCAGCAGCTTGAACCAGGTAGGCTACGAGCAGTACTTC. This translates into CASSLNQVGYEQYF. The rearrangement uses TRBV5-1 and TRBJ2-7; no clear D gene. Between the trimmed V and J ends, which lost 1 base and 3 bases, there was a span of 11 bases. The CDR3 has 14 residues. Germline values: CDR1 SGHRS, CDR2 YFSETQ.

This clone was counted a few times. The chain carries TRBV7-2 and TRBJ1-2; tentative D call: TRBD1 (5 bases). Trimming left V 6 bases short and J 3 bases short, with 8 bases between. The CDR3 is 12 residues long. The V gene's germline CDR1 is SGHTA and CDR2 FQGNSA. In DNA form, the CDR3 reads TGTGCCAGCAGTCCAGGGCACTATGGCTACACCTTC. Its protein is CASSPGHYGYTF.

This sequence joins TRBV7-2 and TRBJ1-1; 7 bases are a match to TRBD1. The CDR3 has 15 amino acids. V dropped 5 bases and J dropped 10; count of bases not matched to a gene: 16. Germline loops: CDR1 SGHTA, CDR2 FQGNSA. The CDR3 sequence: CASSLLREGPGGAFF. The DNA for the CDR3 is TGTGCCAGCAGCCTACTCAGGGAGGGGCCAGGGGGAGCTTTCTTT. Variable domain in full (rest from reference TRBV7-2 and TRBJ1-1): GAGVSQSPSNKVTEKGKDVELRCDPISGHTALYWYRQSLGQGLEFLIYFQGNSAPDKSGLPSDRFSAERTGGSVSTLTIQRTQQEDSAVYLCASSLLREGPGGAFFGQGTRLTVV.

This clone has a handful of counts. The chain recombines TRBV4-1 with TRBJ2-7; TRBD2 is a possible D gene (6 bases). The CDR3 is 15 residues long. Germline V gives CDR1 MGHRA, CDR2 YSYEKL. V was clipped by 5 bases and J by 1 base, with 15 bases between them. CDR3 loop: CASSGKDYVSYEQYF. Written as DNA, the CDR3 is TGCGCCAGCAGCGGGAAGGACTATGTATCCTACGAGCAGTACTTC.

J is TRBJ2-1 and V is TRBV7-6; 8 nucleotides line up with TRBD2. V dropped 3 bases and J dropped 6; count of bases not matched to a gene: 7. In germline, CDR1 is SGHVS, CDR2 FNYEAQ. The CDR3 covers 15 residues. CDR3 nucleotides: TGTGCCAGCAGCTTTGCGGCGGGAGGAGGCAATGAGCAGTTCTTC. Protein product: CASSFAAGGGNEQFF.

The chain couples TRBV6-1 to TRBJ1-2; perhaps TRBD1 as D (5 bases). Germline V gene lookup returns CDR1 MNHNS and CDR2 SASEGT. V was cut by 6 bases and J by 0 bases, with 11 bases left in between. CDR3 length: 14 amino acids. This chain's CDR3 is CASSSKTANYGYTF. The CDR3 nucleotides read TGTGCCAGCAGCTCCAAGACAGCTAACTATGGCTACACCTTC.

With regard to this clone: Sequence at one end of the junction differs from germline and may be a read error. This chain links TRBV25-1 with TRBJ1-2, with D unclear. This CDR3 spans 15 amino acids. In germline, CDR1 is MGHDK, CDR2 SYGVNS. The CDR3 sequence: CASSEWAPINYGCTF. The CDR3 DNA reads TGTGCCAGCAGTGAATGGGCACCGATTAACTATGGCTGCACCTTC.

In DNA, the CDR3 is TGTGCCAGTAGTATCGGGCAGTATAGCAATCAGCCCCAGCATTTT. Translation: CASSIGQYSNQPQHF. The chain carries TRBV19 and TRBJ1-5, with no clear D. CDR3 length: 15 residues. V lost 3 bases to trimming and J lost 0 bases, with 9 bases between them. Germline values: CDR1 LNHDA, CDR2 SQIVND (reference sequence).

The chain carries TRBV5-1 and TRBJ2-3, with 7 bases matching TRBD2. CDR3 length equals 17 residues. Trimming at V came to 3 bases and at J to 0 bases, leaving 10 bases not matched to a gene. The germline V gene has CDR1 SGHRS and CDR2 YFSETQ. The CDR3 reads CASSWSPSGWSTDTQYF. DNA of the CDR3: TGCGCCAGCAGCTGGAGCCCTAGCGGATGGAGCACAGATACGCAGTATTTT.

V and J are TRBV4-3 and TRBJ2-6; D not resolved. Trimming took 0 bases from V and 4 from J, leaving 10 bases between them. Germline V CDR1 and CDR2: LGHNA, YSLEER. The CDR3 spans 16 residues. Here the CDR3 DNA reads TGCGCCAGCAGCCAAGATGCCGTGGGAGGGGCCAACGTCCTGACTTTC. Residues: CASSQDAVGGANVLTF.

V is TRBV7-2 and J is TRBJ2-5; tentatively, D is TRBD1 (5 bases). Germline CDR1 SGHTA, CDR2 FQGNSA. There are 15 residues in the CDR3. V lost 3 bases and J lost 5, with 16 bases in between. DNA for the CDR3: TGTGCCAGCAGCTTTACAATCCAGGGTTGGGAGACCCAGTACTTC. This codes for CASSFTIQGWETQYF.

The rearrangement links TRBV9 to TRBJ2-7, with a weak D call TRBD2 (5 bases). Trimming removed 4 bases at V and 0 bases at J, with 14 bases between. CDR3 size: 15 residues. The germline V gene encodes CDR1 SGDLS and CDR2 YYNGEE. The CDR3 coding sequence is TGTGCCAGCAGCCCCCAAGCGGAACCCTCCTACGAGCAGTACTTC. Translation: CASSPQAEPSYEQYF.

The CDR3 region is CASSARQGAQTDTQYF. The DNA of the CDR3 is TGTGCCAGCAGCGCCAGACAGGGGGCGCAGACAGATACGCAGTATTTT. This chain uses TRBV7-2 with TRBJ2-3, with 10 bases that match TRBD1. CDR3 length equals 16 residues. Per germline, CDR1 SGHTA and CDR2 FQGNSA. After removal of 5 bases from V and 3 bases from J, the junction contained 8 bases not matched to a gene. The full variable domain, its missing parts supplied by reference TRBV7-2 and TRBJ2-3, is GAGVSQSPSNKVTEKGKDVELRCDPISGHTALYWYRQSLGQGLEFLIYFQGNSAPDKSGLPSDRFSAERTGGSVSTLTIQRTQQEDSAVYLCASSARQGAQTDTQYFGPGTRLTVL.

The V gene is TRBV6-4, the J gene TRBJ1-1; TRBD1 agrees at 9 bases. CDR1 is MRHNA, CDR2 SNTAGT, per germline. V shed 3 bases and J 5 bases; nucleotides not matched to a gene: 10. The CDR3 is made up of 16 amino acids. As DNA, the CDR3 is TGTGCCAGCAGTGAAGCGTCCGGGACAGGGCAAACTGAAGCTTTCTTT. Encoded protein: CASSEASGTGQTEAFF.

CDR3 protein: CASSLRPQETQYF. In DNA, the CDR3 is TGCGCCAGCAGCTTGCGGCCACAAGAGACCCAGTACTTC. The chain is built from TRBV5-1 and TRBJ2-5; D ambiguous. CDR3 length equals 13 residues. V gave up 1 base and J gave up 2 bases, with 6 bases separating them. CDR1 SGHRS and CDR2 YFSETQ come from the germline V gene.

The chain carries TRBV7-8 and TRBJ2-3; tentative D call: TRBD2 (6 bases). The V end lost 6 bases, the J end lost 1 base, and 17 bases lay between the germline ends. CDR3 size: 16 residues. Germline values: CDR1 SGHVS, CDR2 FQNEAQ. The CDR3 nucleotides are TGTGCCAGCAGGCCGATGGGGGGATGGGGCACAGATACGCAGTATTTT. Translation: CASRPMGGWGTDTQYF.

The chain uses TRBV18 and TRBJ2-2, with 7 bases identical to TRBD1. With 0 bases clipped from V and 4 bases from J, the junction kept 2 bases outside the gene matches. The CDR3 has 15 amino acids. CDR1 KGHSH and CDR2 LQKENI come from the germline V gene. In DNA form, the CDR3 reads TGTGCCAGCTCACCACCGACAGGGCCCACCGGGGAGCTGTTTTTT. Protein sequence: CASSPPTGPTGELFF.

This rearrangement joins TRBV4-2 to TRBJ2-7; 7 bases fit TRBD1. The CDR3 runs 13 residues. V was clipped by 1 base and J by 7 bases; unmatched bases: 4. Germline CDR1 reads LGHNA; CDR2 reads YNFKEQ. The CDR3 DNA sequence: TGTGCCAGCAGCCAAGGACAGGGCGGGGAGCAGTACTTC. This gives the protein CASSQGQGGEQYF.

The chain carries TRBV18 and TRBJ1-1; D remains ambiguous. The germline CDR1 and CDR2 sequences are KGHSH and LQKENI. Deletions cut 1 base from V and 4 bases from J, with 10 bases between. CDR3 length equals 14 residues. The CDR3 region has the DNA TGTGCCAGCTCACCACAGGCAGGAACCACTGAAGCTTTCTTT. Its translation: CASSPQAGTTEAFF.

The chain couples TRBV4-2 to TRBJ2-1, with TRBD2 matching over 11 bases. Unmatched junction bases numbered 10, after V lost 6 bases and J lost 9 bases. CDR1 is LGHNA and CDR2 is YNFKEQ in the germline V gene. This CDR3 is 15 amino acids long. CDR3 amino acids: CASRQLAGALGEQFF. The DNA for the CDR3 is TGTGCCAGCAGACAACTAGCGGGGGCCCTCGGTGAGCAGTTCTTC.